This T cell receptor (beta chain) was retrieved from a study of CD8+ T cells in alopecia areata. V was pared by 5 bases and J by 5 bases, with 5 bases of the junction left unmatched. The CDR3 is made up of 15 amino acids. Germline values: CDR1 LNHDA, CDR2 SQIVND (reference sequence). RNA was isolated and reverse transcribed to cDNA, the sequencing template. Sequenced by immunoSEQ multiplex PCR; TCRdb stores in-frame clones only, minus some. The table records about 120,000 clones, more than 45% of them present only once. This clone showed up just a few times. Described treatment: oral pan-JAK inhibitor, 5-10 mg twice daily. Lesional scalp tissue (obtained by punch biopsy) and peripheral blood were collected from alopecia areata patients.

The input for sequencing was CD4+ T cells sorted from blood, taken at week 4, from a patient treated with tofacitinib. This sequence was found in a human donor with alopecia areata. This chain connects TRBV19 to TRBJ2-1; 11 nucleotides line up with TRBD2. In DNA form, the CDR3 reads TGTGCCAGTAGTTCCGGGACTAGCGGACACAATGAGCAGTTCTTC. Protein sequence: CASSSGTSGHNEQFF. The full variable domain, its missing parts supplied by reference TRBV19 and TRBJ2-1, is DGGITQSPKYLFRKEGQNVTLSCEQNLNHDAMYWYRQDPGQGLRLIYYSQIVNDFQKGDIAEGYSVSREKKESFPLTVTSAQKNPTAFYLCASSSGTSGHNEQFFGPGTRLTVL.